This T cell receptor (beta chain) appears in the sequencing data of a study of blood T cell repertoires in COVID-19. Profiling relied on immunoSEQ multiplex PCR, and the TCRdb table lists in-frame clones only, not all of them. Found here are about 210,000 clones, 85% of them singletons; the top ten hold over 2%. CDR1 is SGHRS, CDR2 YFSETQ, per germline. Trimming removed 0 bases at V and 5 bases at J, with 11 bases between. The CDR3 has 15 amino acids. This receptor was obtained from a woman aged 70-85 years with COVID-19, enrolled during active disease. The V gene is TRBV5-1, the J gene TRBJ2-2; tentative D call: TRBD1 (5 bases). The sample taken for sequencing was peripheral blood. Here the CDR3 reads CASSLDSGSTGELFF. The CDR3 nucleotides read TGCGCCAGCAGCTTGGACTCAGGGTCTACCGGGGAGCTGTTTTTT.